The rows below give T cell receptor beta chains drawn from one sample of a study of neurological immune-mediated disorders. TCRdb reprocessed the 5' RACE reads via MiXCR and lists one record per CDR3 protein. The table includes about 55,000 distinct CDR3 sequences, over 3.5% detected once. Sequenced input: CD4+ T cells from blood. The source of these receptors is a woman aged 40 to 50 with multiple sclerosis. CDR3s include the opening cysteine and the closing phenylalanine or tryptophan. Rows may omit the clone size; those that give it use once, few, many or a size class.

>many|TRBV5-1
CASSFTRHTDTQYF
>many|TRBV4-1
CASSQVPGATDTQYF
>many|TRBV10-3
CAISARDENTGELFF
>few|TRBV20-1
CSVTTSVSYEQYF
>many|TRBV27
CASSLLAGNEKLFF
>many|TRBV3-1
CASRPGQGARNTEAFF
>many|TRBV5-5
CASSLRDRTYEQYF
>many|TRBV20-1
CSARDGRWTEVEQYF
>many|TRBV4-2
CASSPRGGADTQYF
>many|TRBV5-1
CASSLDNTDTQYF
>many|TRBV7-9
CASSSYRGNPEAFF
>many|TRBV20-1
CSARQVSNQPQHF
>many|TRBV9
CASSVATANTEAFF
>once|TRBV5-4
CASSLVLAGVHEQYF
>many|TRBV6-5
CASIRTGTSSGNTIYF
>many|TRBV6-6
CASSREYGNTIYF
>many|TRBV12-3/TRBV12-4
CASSLGQGNTDTQYF
>many|TRBV6-5
CATTRDHSYNEQFF
>many|TRBV28
CASRSPGEPESGYTF
>many|TRBV5-1
CASSFIPRGYEQFF
>many|TRBV5-1
CASSLASQNNEQFF
>many|TRBV6-5
CASSSLGETQYF
>many|TRBV7-9
CASSPRAEAFF
>many|TRBV20-1
CSAGGGANTIYF
>many|TRBV24-1
CATSDPIPGQGETQYF
>many|TRBV3-1
CASSQPYRAPHYGYTF
>many|TRBV4-2
CASSQSGSWSGEQFF
>many|TRBV5-5
CASSLAGAGYQPQHF
>many|TRBV12-3/TRBV12-4
CASSLVVFYEQYF
>many|TRBV29-1
CSAPQGSHGYTF
>many|TRBV3-1
CASSHSLAGGRTQYF
>many|TRBV5-1
CASSLEVNQPQHF
>many|TRBV5-1
CASSFAGQGTEAFF
>many|TRBV20-1
CSAMPRTGSYNEQFF
>many|TRBV20-1
CSARGGDYEQYF
>many|TRBV20-1
CSARGLGDLGTEAFF
>many|TRBV4-1
CASSQALGQGNYGYTF
>many|TRBV29-1
CSVEGGGTDPPYEQYF
>many|TRBV5-1
CASSLGGTNHGYTF
>many|TRBV6-6
CASSYSKRPGSSSTDTQYF
>many|TRBV20-1
CSARNTRLAGRETQYF
>many|TRBV5-1
CASSLGTSRTGELFF
>NA|TRBV20-1
CSARDRQGGEKLFF
>many|TRBV20-1
CSALGGEKETQYF
>many|TRBV5-1
CASSLGGGSRTYNEQFF
>many|TRBV7-9
CASSPTRNGVNEKLFF
>many|TRBV6-5
CASAGWSGSEQYF
>many|TRBV10-2
CASSESSTYNEQFF
>many|TRBV5-1
CASSSGTVAYEQYF
>many|TRBV18
CASSPQNSNQPQHF
>many|TRBV18
CASSPILGAQVGNTEAFF
>many|TRBV3-1
CASSSGPNNSPLHF
>many|TRBV7-6
CASSLAVVGGTEAFF